These 5 T cell receptor beta chains were sequenced from one sample in a study of blood T cell repertoires in COVID-19. Sequenced by immunoSEQ multiplex PCR; TCRdb stores in-frame clones only, minus some. The sample includes around 450,000 clones, roughly 87% of them seen just once. The specimen sequenced was PBMCs or T cells enriched from blood (not recorded which). The receptors come from a woman in her late teens or twenties who had recovered from COVID-19.

The chain joins TRBV5-1 to TRBJ1-5; D not resolved. V dropped 4 bases and J dropped 3 bases, with 8 bases sitting between them. The germline V gene encodes CDR1 SGHRS and CDR2 YFSETQ. The CDR3 contains 13 residues. In nucleotides, the CDR3 is TGCGCCAGCAGCCGGGGTCCCAATCAGCCCCAGCATTTT. Amino acids: CASSRGPNQPQHF. The full variable domain, rest sourced from reference TRBV5-1 and TRBJ1-5, is KAGVTQTPRYLIKTRGQQVTLSCSPISGHRSVSWYQQTPGQGLQFLFEYFSETQRNKGNFPGRFSGRQFSNSRSEMNVSTLELGDSALYLCASSRGPNQPQHFGDGTRLSIL.

This clone was found once. The V call is TRBV6-6, the J call TRBJ1-2; D gene uncertain. Trimming cost V 2 bases and J 7 bases, with 14 bases left between them. This CDR3 has 14 residues. The germline V gene has CDR1 MNHNY and CDR2 SVGAGI (reference sequence). The CDR3 DNA follows: TGTGCCAGCAGTTACGGGCAGTCACGGATTGGCTACACCTTC. It is translated as CASSYGQSRIGYTF.

This sequence joins TRBV7-2 and TRBJ2-3; tentative D call: TRBD1 (6 bases). This CDR3 is built from 14 residues. V shed 9 bases and J shed 0 bases, with 13 bases lying between them. Germline CDR1 is SGHTA and CDR2 is FQGNSA. The CDR3 DNA follows: TGTGCCAGTTTAACAGGGCGAAGCACAGATACGCAGTATTTT. This gives the protein CASLTGRSTDTQYF.

The genes are TRBV6-5 and TRBJ2-1, with TRBD1 identical over 10 bases. Germline V gene lookup returns CDR1 MNHEY and CDR2 SVGAGI. V was clipped by 6 bases and J by 7 bases; unmatched bases: 3. This CDR3 has 13 amino acids. The CDR3 region has the DNA TGTGCCAGCAGCAGGACAGGGGGGAATGAGCAGTTCTTC. Amino acid sequence: CASSRTGGNEQFF.

This clone was counted at least ten times. The chain has TRBV10-1 and TRBJ2-1; 10 bases match TRBD2. Trimming cost V 3 bases and J 9 bases; bases outside gene matches: 8. Germline lookup yields CDR1 WNHNN and CDR2 SYGVQD (reference sequence). CDR3 length: 15 residues. CDR3 in amino acids: CASSEKRGGRSEQFF. In DNA, the CDR3 is TGCGCCAGCAGTGAAAAGCGGGGGGGCCGAAGTGAGCAGTTCTTC.